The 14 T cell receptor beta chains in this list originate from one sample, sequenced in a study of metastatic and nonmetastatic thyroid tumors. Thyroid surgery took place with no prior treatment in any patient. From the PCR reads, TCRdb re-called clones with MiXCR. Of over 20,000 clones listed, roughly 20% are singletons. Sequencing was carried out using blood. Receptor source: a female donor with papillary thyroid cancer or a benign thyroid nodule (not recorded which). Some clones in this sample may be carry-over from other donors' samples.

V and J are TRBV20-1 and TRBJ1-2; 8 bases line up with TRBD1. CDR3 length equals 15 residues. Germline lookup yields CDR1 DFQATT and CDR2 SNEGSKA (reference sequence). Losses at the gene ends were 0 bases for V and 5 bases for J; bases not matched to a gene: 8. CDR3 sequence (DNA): TGCAGTGCTAGAGATAGTCGGACAGGGCGTTATGGCTACACCTTC. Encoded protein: CSARDSRTGRYGYTF.

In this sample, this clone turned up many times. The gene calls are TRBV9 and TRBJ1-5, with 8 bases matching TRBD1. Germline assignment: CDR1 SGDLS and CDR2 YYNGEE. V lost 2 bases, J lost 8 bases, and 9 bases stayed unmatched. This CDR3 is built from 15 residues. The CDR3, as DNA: TGTGCCAGCAGCGTTGGACAGGGACCCGATGAGCCCCAGCATTTT. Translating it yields CASSVGQGPDEPQHF.

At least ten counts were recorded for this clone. This CDR3 reads CSAPRTGMKDTQYF. The CDR3 DNA reads as TGCAGTGCCCCCCGGACAGGGATGAAAGATACGCAGTATTTT. The chain recombines TRBV20-1 with TRBJ2-3; 8 nucleotides agree with TRBD1. Trimming took 6 bases from V and 5 from J; bases not matched to a gene: 10. The CDR3 is made up of 14 amino acids. CDR1 DFQATT and CDR2 SNEGSKA come from the germline V gene (reference sequence).

CDR3 region: CGRSSRGGGELFF. The CDR3 coding sequence is TGTGGCCGCAGCTCAAGGGGGGGCGGGGAGCTGTTTTTT. The chain recombines TRBV5-4 with TRBJ2-2; possible D gene TRBD2, 7 bases. CDR3 length: 13 residues. Germline V CDR1 and CDR2: SGHNT, YYREEE (reference sequence).

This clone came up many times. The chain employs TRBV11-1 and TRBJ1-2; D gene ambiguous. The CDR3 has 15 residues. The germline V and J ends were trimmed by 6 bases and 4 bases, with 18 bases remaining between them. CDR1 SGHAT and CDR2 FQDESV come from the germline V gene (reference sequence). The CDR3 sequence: CASSRNRADTYGYTF. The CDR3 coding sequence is TGTGCCAGCAGTCGAAATAGGGCAGATACCTATGGCTACACCTTC.

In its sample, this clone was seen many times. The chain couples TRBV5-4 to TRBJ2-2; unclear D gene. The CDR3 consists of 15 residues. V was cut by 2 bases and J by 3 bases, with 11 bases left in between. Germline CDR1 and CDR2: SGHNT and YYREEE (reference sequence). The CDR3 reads CASSFFASDTGELFF. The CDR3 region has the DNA TGTGCCAGCAGCTTTTTTGCTTCGGACACCGGGGAGCTGTTTTTT.

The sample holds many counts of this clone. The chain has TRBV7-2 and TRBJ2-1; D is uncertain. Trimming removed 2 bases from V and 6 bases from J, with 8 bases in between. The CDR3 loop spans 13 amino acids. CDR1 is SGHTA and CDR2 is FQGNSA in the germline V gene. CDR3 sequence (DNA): TGTGCCAGCAGCTTATCCCCCGGCAATGAGCAGTTCTTC. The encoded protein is CASSLSPGNEQFF.

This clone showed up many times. The CDR3 loop is CASSQEPGPYPEAFF. Written as DNA, the CDR3 is TGTGCCAGCAGCCAAGAACCGGGGCCCTACCCTGAAGCTTTCTTT. The chain is built from TRBV4-2 and TRBJ1-1; D is possibly TRBD1 (5 bases). CDR1 LGHNA and CDR2 YNFKEQ come from the germline V gene. The CDR3 is 15 residues long. V shed 0 bases and J shed 6 bases, with 14 bases lying between them.

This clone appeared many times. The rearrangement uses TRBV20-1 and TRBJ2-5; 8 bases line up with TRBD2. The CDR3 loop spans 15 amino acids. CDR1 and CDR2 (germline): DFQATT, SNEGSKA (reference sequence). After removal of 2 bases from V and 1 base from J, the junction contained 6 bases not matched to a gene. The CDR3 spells CSARTAGGIQETQYF. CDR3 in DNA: TGCAGTGCTAGAACTGCGGGGGGTATCCAAGAGACCCAGTACTTC.

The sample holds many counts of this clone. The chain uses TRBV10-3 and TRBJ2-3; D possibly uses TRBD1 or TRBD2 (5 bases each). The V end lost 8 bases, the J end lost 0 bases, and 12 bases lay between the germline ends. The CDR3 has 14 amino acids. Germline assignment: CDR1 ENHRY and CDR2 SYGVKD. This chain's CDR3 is CAIGGATSTDTQYF. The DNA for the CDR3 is TGTGCCATCGGGGGAGCGACTAGCACAGATACGCAGTATTTT.

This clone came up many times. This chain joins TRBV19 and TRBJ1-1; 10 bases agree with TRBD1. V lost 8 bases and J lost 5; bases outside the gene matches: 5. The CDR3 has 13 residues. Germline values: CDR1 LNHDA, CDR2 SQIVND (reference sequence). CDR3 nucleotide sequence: TGTGCCAGTGAGGACAGGGGGAGTACTGAAGCTTTCTTT. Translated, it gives CASEDRGSTEAFF.

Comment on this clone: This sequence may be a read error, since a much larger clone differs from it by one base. As DNA, the CDR3 is TGTGCCAGCAGCCAAGTCGTATGGGCTAGTCCCTACGAGCAGTACTTC. This sequence encodes CASSQVVWASPYEQYF. The genes are TRBV4-2 and TRBJ2-7, with no clear D. CDR3 length: 16 amino acids. Trimming cost V 1 base and J 2 bases, with 15 bases left between them. Germline CDR1 reads LGHNA; CDR2 reads YNFKEQ.

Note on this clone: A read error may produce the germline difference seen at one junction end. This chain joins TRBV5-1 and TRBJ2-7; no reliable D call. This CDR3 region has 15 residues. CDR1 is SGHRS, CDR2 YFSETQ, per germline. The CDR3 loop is CASSFSHHATYDQYF. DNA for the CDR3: TGCGCCAGCAGCTTTAGTCACCACGCAACCTACGATCAGTACTTC.

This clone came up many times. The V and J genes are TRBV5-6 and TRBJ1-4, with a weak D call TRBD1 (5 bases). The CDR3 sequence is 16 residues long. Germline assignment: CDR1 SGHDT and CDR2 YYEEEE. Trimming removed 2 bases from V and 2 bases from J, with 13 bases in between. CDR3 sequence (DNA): TGTGCCAGCAGCTTCAGGGAGTTCGGCACTAATGAAAAACTGTTTTTT. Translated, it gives CASSFREFGTNEKLFF.